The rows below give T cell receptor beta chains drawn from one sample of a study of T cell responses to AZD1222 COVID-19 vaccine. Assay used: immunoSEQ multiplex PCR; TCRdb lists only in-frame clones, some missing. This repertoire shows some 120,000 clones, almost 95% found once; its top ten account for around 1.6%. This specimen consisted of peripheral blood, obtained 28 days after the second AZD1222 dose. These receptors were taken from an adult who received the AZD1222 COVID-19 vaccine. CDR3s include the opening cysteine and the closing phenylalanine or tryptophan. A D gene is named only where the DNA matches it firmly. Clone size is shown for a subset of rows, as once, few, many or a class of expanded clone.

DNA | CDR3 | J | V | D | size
TGCAGCGTTAGCGGGACAGCAAACCCCCTCCAAGAGACCCAGTACTTC | CSVSGTANPLQETQYF | TRBJ2-5 | TRBV29-1 | - | -
TGTGCCAGCAGCGCCACAGATGGCTACACCTTC | CASSATDGYTF | TRBJ1-2 | TRBV9 | - | -
TGTGCCAGCAGTTCGTCGGGAGCAATGAACACTGAAGCTTTCTTT | CASSSSGAMNTEAFF | TRBJ1-1 | TRBV6-5 | - | -
TGCGCCAGCAGTAGACTAGCGGGATCCTACGAGCAGTACTTC | CASSRLAGSYEQYF | TRBJ2-7 | TRBV10-2 | TRBD2 | -
TGTGCCAGCAGTTCAAATCTGCTGGGACAGTTTAATGAAAAACTGTTTTTT | CASSSNLLGQFNEKLFF | TRBJ1-4 | TRBV28 | TRBD1 | -
TGTGCCAGCAAGTCAGGGTTCCAGCCCCAGCATTTT | CASKSGFQPQHF | TRBJ1-5 | TRBV21-1 | - | -
TGTGCCAGCAAGAATGGGACTAGCGGGAGGCCTAATGAGCAGTTCTTC | CASKNGTSGRPNEQFF | TRBJ2-1 | TRBV27 | TRBD2 | once
TGTGCCAGCAGCTTTCCAGATACGCAGTATTTT | CASSFPDTQYF | TRBJ2-3 | TRBV11-2 | - | -
TGTGCCAGCAGCATTACAAACAACTATGGCTACACCTTC | CASSITNNYGYTF | TRBJ1-2 | TRBV28 | - | -
TGCAGCGTCCCGGGACTAGCGGAACACAATGAGCAGTTCTTC | CSVPGLAEHNEQFF | TRBJ2-1 | TRBV29-1 | TRBD2 | -
TGTGCCAGCAGCGTAGAGGGGAGAAGGAATCAGCCCCAGCATTTT | CASSVEGRRNQPQHF | TRBJ1-5 | TRBV9 | - | -
TGTGCCAGCAGTCTCCTGGGGAGGCAGAAAATGAATTCACCCCTCCACTTT | CASSLLGRQKMNSPLHF | TRBJ1-6 | TRBV28 | - | -
TGTGCCAGCATCCAACAGGGAGATAGCGAAAAACTGTTTTTT | CASIQQGDSEKLFF | TRBJ1-4 | TRBV7-9 | - | -
TGTGCCAGCAGCAAAGCTGGATCTACTGGGGCCAACGTCCTGACTTTC | CASSKAGSTGANVLTF | TRBJ2-6 | TRBV21-1 | - | -
TGTGCCAGCAGCGCGAGGGACAGCCTAAATGAGGAAAAACTGTTTTTT | CASSARDSLNEEKLFF | TRBJ1-4 | TRBV9 | TRBD1 | -
TGCACCAGCAGCCATCCGCCTGAGTCTGGAAACACCATATATTTT | CTSSHPPESGNTIYF | TRBJ1-3 | TRBV1 | - | -
TGCGCCAGCAGAAGGACAGGGACCAACTGTATGTACGAGCAGTACTTC | CASRRTGTNCMYEQYF | TRBJ2-7 | TRBV23-1 | TRBD1 | -
TGTGCCAGCAGCCCTGGACGGACTTTCCAAGAGACCCAGTACTTC | CASSPGRTFQETQYF | TRBJ2-5 | TRBV11-2 | - | -
TGTGCCAGCAGCCTAAGTAGGGACAGGGTGAACACCGGGGAGCTGTTTTTT | CASSLSRDRVNTGELFF | TRBJ2-2 | TRBV7-8 | TRBD1 | once
TGTGCCAGCAGCTTGCCTTTAAGGGGAGACCTTCCAGAGACCCAGTACTTC | CASSLPLRGDLPETQYF | TRBJ2-5 | TRBV7-8 | - | -
TGTGCCAGCAGTTCAATCCCCCGGGACAACTACGAGCAGTACTTC | CASSSIPRDNYEQYF | TRBJ2-7 | TRBV27 | - | -
TGCGCCAGCAGCCAAGAGACCCGCCTGGGCGAGCCCCAGCATTTT | CASSQETRLGEPQHF | TRBJ1-5 | TRBV4-1 | - | few
TGTGCCAGCAGAAACGAGGGGGGCTACACCTTC | CASRNEGGYTF | TRBJ1-2 | TRBV6-6 | - | -
TGTGCCAGCAGAAAACTCCGGCCCTTCTATGGCTACACCTTC | CASRKLRPFYGYTF | TRBJ1-2 | TRBV28 | - | few
TGTGCCAGCACGGACTCGTACTACAATGAGCAGTTCTTC | CASTDSYYNEQFF | TRBJ2-1 | TRBV28 | - | -
TGTGCCAGCAGCTTGAGGCTAGCGGGATTCCCCTACGAGCAGTACTTC | CASSLRLAGFPYEQYF | TRBJ2-7 | TRBV5-8 | TRBD2 | -
TGTGCCAGCTCACCAGGTGGGGCATCATCCGAGACCCAGTACTTC | CASSPGGASSETQYF | TRBJ2-5 | TRBV18 | - | -
TGTGCCAGCAGCGGCACTAGCGGGGCCTTATACAATGAGCAGTTCTTC | CASSGTSGALYNEQFF | TRBJ2-1 | TRBV9 | TRBD2 | -
TGTGCCAGCAGCTTCCGGGACAGTCCCTACGAGCAGTACTTC | CASSFRDSPYEQYF | TRBJ2-7 | TRBV5-8 | TRBD1 | few
TGTGCCAGCAGCTTGGATAGGGGGCTACTTAAAGGTGATGGCTACACCTTC | CASSLDRGLLKGDGYTF | TRBJ1-2 | TRBV5-6 | TRBD1 | -
TGCGCCAGCGGATCGGGGGGGGCGTTGGCGAACGAGCAGTACTTC | CASGSGGALANEQYF | TRBJ2-7 | TRBV5-1 | TRBD2 | -
TGTGCCAGCTCACCAAGCGGCGGGGGAAACATTCAGTACTTC | CASSPSGGGNIQYF | TRBJ2-4 | TRBV18 | TRBD2 | -
TGTGCCAGCAGCCCACTCCTAGGCGGGAAGAACACCGGGGAGCTGTTTTTT | CASSPLLGGKNTGELFF | TRBJ2-2 | TRBV27 | - | -
TGTGCCAGCACACAGGGGCTTTCTGGAAACACCATATATTTT | CASTQGLSGNTIYF | TRBJ1-3 | TRBV6-5 | TRBD1 | -
TGTGCCTGGAGAGGGCCGGGCTTGGGACAGTCGGGCTACACCTTC | CAWRGPGLGQSGYTF | TRBJ1-2 | TRBV30 | TRBD1 | -
TGTGCCAGCAGCTTTGGGCCCAATAGCAATCAGCCCCAGCATTTT | CASSFGPNSNQPQHF | TRBJ1-5 | TRBV5-6 | - | -